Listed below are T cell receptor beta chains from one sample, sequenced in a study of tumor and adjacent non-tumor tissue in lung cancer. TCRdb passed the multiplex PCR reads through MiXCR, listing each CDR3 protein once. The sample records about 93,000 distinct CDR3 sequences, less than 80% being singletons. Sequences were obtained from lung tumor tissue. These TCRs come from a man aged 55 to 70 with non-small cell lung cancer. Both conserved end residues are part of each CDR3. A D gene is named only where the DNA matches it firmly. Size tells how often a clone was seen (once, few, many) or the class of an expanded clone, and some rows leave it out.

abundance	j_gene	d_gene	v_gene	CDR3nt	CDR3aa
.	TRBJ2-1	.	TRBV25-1	TGTGCCAGCAGTTGTAGTGGGTATGAGCAGTTCTTC	CASSCSGYEQFF
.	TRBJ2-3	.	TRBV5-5	TGTGCCAGAAGCTTGGCCCACCGTACAGATACGCAGTATTTT	CARSLAHRTDTQYF
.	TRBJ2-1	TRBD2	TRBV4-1	TGCGCCAGCGGCCAAAGGACGGGGGGGGCCATGCTGGACAATGAGCAGTTCTTC	CASGQRTGGAMLDNEQFF
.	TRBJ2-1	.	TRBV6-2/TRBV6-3	TGTGCCAGCAAAGACGGTAGCTCCTACGATGGGCAGTTCTTC	CASKDGSSYDGQFF
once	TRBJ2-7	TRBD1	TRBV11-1	TGTGCTAGCAGCACTGCGGGACAGGGACGTTACGAGCATTACTTC	CASSTAGQGRYEHYF
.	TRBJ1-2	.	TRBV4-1	TGCGCCAGCAGCCAAGACAGATATCTTGATGGCTACACCTTC	CASSQDRYLDGYTF
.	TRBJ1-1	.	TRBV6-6	TGTGCCAGCACCCCCCCCACAGGAAATAAAGCTGAAGCTTTCTTT	CASTPPTGNKAEAFF
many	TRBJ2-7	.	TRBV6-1	TGTGCCAGCAGTGAAGCCCCGGTGGCGGGCGAGCAGTACTTC	CASSEAPVAGEQYF
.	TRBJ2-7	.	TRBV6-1	TGTGCCGACAGTGAAGCGTTTTTCGGGGAAGCCTACGAGCAGTACTTC	CADSEAFFGEAYEQYF
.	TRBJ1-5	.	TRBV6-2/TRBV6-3	TGTGCCAGCAGTTACTCGTCTGCGTTCAATCAGCCCCAGCATTTT	CASSYSSAFNQPQHF
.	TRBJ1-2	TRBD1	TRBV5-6	TGTACCAGCAGCATGGACAGGGATGGCTACACATTC	CTSSMDRDGYTF
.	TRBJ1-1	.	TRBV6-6	TGTGCCCTGAGAGGGGGGTCGGGAAATACTGAAGCTTTCTTT	CALRGGSGNTEAFF
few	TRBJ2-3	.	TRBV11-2	TGTGCCGGAAAGAGACAGGCTAGCACAGATACGCAGTATTTT	CAGKRQASTDTQYF
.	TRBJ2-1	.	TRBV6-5	TGTGCCAGCAGTTACGCCCCGCCCGGAGTTCACAATGAGCAGTTCTTC	CASSYAPPGVHNEQFF
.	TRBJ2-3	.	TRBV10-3	TGTGCCATCACTGACAGCGGGTCCCGCGCAGATACGAAGTATTTT	CAITDSGSRADTKYF
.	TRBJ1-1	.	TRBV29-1	TGCAGCATTGAGCAGGGGATAAACACTGAAGCTTTCTTT	CSIEQGINTEAFF
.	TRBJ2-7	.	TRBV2	TGTGCCAGCGGCTTCCCTCTCTTTAGATACGAGCAGTACTTC	CASGFPLFRYEQYF
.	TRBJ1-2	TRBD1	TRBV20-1	TGCAGTGCTAGAGACACCGGGACAGACTATGGCTACACCTTC	CSARDTGTDYGYTF
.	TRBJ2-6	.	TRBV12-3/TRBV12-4	TGTGTCAGCAGGCAAAGACCCTGGGCCAACGTCCTGACTTTC	CVSRQRPWANVLTF
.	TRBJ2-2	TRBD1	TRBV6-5	TGTGCCAGTAGTTACTCGCATGTGACAGGGGCGAACACCGGGGAGCTGTTTTTT	CASSYSHVTGANTGELFF
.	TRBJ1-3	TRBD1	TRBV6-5	TGTGCCAGCAGTTCCGGGATAGGGGGCCGAAACACCTTATATTTT	CASSSGIGGRNTLYF
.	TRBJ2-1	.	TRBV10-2	TGCGCCAGCGGAAAAGGGACCACCGATGAGCAGTTCTTC	CASGKGTTDEQFF
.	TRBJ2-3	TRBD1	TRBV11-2	TGTGCCAGCAGCTTCGGGGACAGGGAAGGAGATACGCAGTATTTT	CASSFGDREGDTQYF
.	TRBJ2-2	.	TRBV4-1	TGTGCCAGCAGCCAAGAGGAGTGGGGGGGCACCGGGGAGTTGTTTTTT	CASSQEEWGGTGELFF
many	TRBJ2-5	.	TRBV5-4	TGTGCCAGCAGCTTGGGTGGCACTGTTGGGACCCAGTACTTC	CASSLGGTVGTQYF
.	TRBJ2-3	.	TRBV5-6	TGTGTCAGCACCTTGGAGGTCGGAGTGCAGTATTTT	CVSTLEVGVQYF
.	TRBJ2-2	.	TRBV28	TGTGTCAGCAGCTCCCTTGGGGGGAGCGGGACCGGGGAGCTGTTTTTT	CVSSSLGGSGTGELFF
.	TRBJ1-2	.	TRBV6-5	TGTGCCAGCAGTCTCAACGGAGGCACAGGCTACACCTTC	CASSLNGGTGYTF
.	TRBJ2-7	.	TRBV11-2	TGTGCCGGCAGCACCCGGGTCCGGGGGCTGGGAGGTGGCGAGCAGTACTTC	CAGSTRVRGLGGGEQYF
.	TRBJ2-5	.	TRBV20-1	TGCAGTGCCAGAGGTGTTCCCGGGACTCCCCAAGAGACCCAGTACTTC	CSARGVPGTPQETQYF
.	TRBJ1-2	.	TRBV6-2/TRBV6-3	TGTGCCAGCAGTTACGATGGCCATGGCTACACCTTC	CASSYDGHGYTF
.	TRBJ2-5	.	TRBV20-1	TGCAGTGCTACAAAGGGTAGCGAGAGGAGTCGGGAGACCCAGTACTTC	CSATKGSERSRETQYF
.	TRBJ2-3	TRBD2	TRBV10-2	TGCGCGAGCAAAACTAGCGGGAGGGCCGTAGATACGCGGTATTTT	CASKTSGRAVDTRYF